These 4 T cell receptor beta chains were sequenced from one sample in a study of blood T cell repertoires in COVID-19. Clones were sequenced by immunoSEQ multiplex PCR, and TCRdb holds only the in-frame ones, with some missing. This table holds 200,000 or so clones, 80% to 90% found once. Material: PBMCs or T cells enriched from blood (not recorded which). These receptors were collected from a woman between 40 and 50 years old with acute COVID-19.

The chain combines TRBV3-1 (or the pseudogene TRBV3-2) with TRBJ1-5; D perhaps matches TRBD1 (6 bases). The germline gives CDR1 LGHDT, CDR2 YNNKEL (reference sequence). The CDR3 loop spans 12 amino acids. V dropped 0 bases and J dropped 9 bases, with 6 bases sitting between them. CDR3 residues: CASSQEGGPQHF. CDR3 DNA: TGTGCCAGCAGCCAAGAAGGGGGGCCCCAGCATTTT.

The DNA for the CDR3 is TGTGTCAGAAGCTTAAGGGGACCGGGTCCTGGGAGGTCACCCCTCCACTTT. Translation gives CVRSLRGPGPGRSPLHF. This rearrangement joins TRBV7-5 to TRBJ1-6. TRBV7-5 is labeled a pseudogene. This CDR3 has 17 amino acids.

The gene calls are TRBV11-2 and TRBJ2-3; D perhaps matches TRBD2 (6 bases). Trimming removed 7 bases from V and 1 base from J, with 9 bases in between. Germline V lookup: CDR1 SGHAT, CDR2 FQNNGV. The CDR3 spans 13 residues. The CDR3 region is CASTRGRTDTQYF. CDR3 nucleotides: TGTGCCAGCACGCGGGGACGCACAGATACGCAGTATTTT.

This chain links TRBV28 with TRBJ2-7; tentatively, D is TRBD1 (5 bases). Between the trimmed V and J ends, which lost 4 bases and 4 bases, there was a span of 17 bases. Germline CDR1 MDHEN, CDR2 SYDVKM. The CDR3 has 15 amino acids. As DNA, the CDR3 is TGTGCCAGCAGTTCCGACAGACAACGTCTTTACGAGCAGTACTTC. As protein: CASSSDRQRLYEQYF. The full variable domain, completed using reference TRBV28 and TRBJ2-7, is DVKVTQSSRYLVKRTGEKVFLECVQDMDHENMFWYRQDPGLGLRLIYFSYDVKMKEKGDIPEGYSVSREKKERFSLILESASTNQTSMYLCASSSDRQRLYEQYFGPGTRLTVT.